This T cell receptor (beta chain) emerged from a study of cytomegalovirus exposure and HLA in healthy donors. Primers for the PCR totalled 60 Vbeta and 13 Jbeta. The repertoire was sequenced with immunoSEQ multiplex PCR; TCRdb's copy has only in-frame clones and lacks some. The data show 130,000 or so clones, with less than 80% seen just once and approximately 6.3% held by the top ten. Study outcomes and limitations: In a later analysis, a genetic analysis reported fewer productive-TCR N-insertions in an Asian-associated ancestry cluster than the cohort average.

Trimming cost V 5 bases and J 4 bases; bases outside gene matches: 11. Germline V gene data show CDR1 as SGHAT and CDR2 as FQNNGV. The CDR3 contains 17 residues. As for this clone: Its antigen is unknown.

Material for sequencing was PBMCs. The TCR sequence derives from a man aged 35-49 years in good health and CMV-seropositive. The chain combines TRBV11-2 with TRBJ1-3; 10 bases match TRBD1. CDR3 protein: CASSIRTGGFGGNTIYF. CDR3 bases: TGTGCCAGCAGCATCCGGACAGGGGGTTTTGGAGGAAACACCATATATTTT. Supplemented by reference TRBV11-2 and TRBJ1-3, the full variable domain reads EAGVAQSPRYKIIEKRQSVAFWCNPISGHATLYWYQQILGQGPKLLIQFQNNGVVDDSQLPKDRFSAERLKGVDSTLKIQPAKLEDSAVYLCASSIRTGGFGGNTIYFGEGSWLTVV.